This T cell receptor (beta chain) derives from a study of OX40 agonist ivuxolimab in advanced cancers. About the study: Melanoma, hepatocellular carcinoma, head and neck or renal cell cancer occurred in dose-escalation patients.

V was clipped by 2 bases and J by 8 bases, with 25 bases between them. The CDR3 covers 18 residues. Germline CDR1 MGHRA, CDR2 YSYEKL. Some clones are missing from TCRdb's copy, which holds only in-frame ones; the method was immunoSEQ multiplex PCR. The sample has about 100,000 clones; approximately 90% are singletons. This clonotype was sampled from an adult with an advanced solid tumor such as melanoma, head and neck, liver or kidney cancer. Sequencing used CD4+ or CD8+ T cells sorted from blood, obtained in a trial of the OX40 agonist ivuxolimab. The genes are TRBV4-1 and TRBJ2-1, with a possible D match to TRBD2 (6 bases). CDR3 amino acids: CASSQKRGLVRSGYEQFF. The DNA of the CDR3 is TGCGCCAGCAGCCAAAAGCGCGGTCTCGTCCGTAGCGGTTATGAGCAGTTCTTC.